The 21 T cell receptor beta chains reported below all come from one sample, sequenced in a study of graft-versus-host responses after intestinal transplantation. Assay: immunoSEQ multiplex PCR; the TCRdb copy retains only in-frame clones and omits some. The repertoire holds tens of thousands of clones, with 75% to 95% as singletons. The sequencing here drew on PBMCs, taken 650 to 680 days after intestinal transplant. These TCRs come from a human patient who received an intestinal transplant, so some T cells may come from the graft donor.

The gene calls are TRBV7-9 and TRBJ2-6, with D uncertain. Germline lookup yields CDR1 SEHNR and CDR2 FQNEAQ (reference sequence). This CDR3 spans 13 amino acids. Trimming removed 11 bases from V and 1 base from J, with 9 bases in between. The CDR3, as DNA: TGTGCCGGCGCTGGGTCTGGGGCCAACGTCCTGACTTTC. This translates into CAGAGSGANVLTF.

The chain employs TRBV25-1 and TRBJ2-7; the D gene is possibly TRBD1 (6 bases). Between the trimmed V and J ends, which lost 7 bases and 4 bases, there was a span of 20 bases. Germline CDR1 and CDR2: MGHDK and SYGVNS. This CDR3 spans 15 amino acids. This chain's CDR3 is CASTPGELDRYEQYF. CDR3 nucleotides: TGTGCCAGCACCCCAGGGGAACTAGATAGATACGAGCAGTACTTC.

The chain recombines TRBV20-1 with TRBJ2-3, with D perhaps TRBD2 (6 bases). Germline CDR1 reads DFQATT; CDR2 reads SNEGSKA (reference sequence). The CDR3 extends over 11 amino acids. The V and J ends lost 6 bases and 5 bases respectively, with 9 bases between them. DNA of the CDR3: TGCAGTGCGCGGGGCCAAGATACGCAGTATTTT. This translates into CSARGQDTQYF.

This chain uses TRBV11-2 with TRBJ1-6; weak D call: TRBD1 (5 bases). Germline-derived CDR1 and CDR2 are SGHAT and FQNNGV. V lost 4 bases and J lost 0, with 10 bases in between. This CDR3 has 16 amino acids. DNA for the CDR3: TGTGCCAGCAGCTCAAGGGGTGGCTCCTATAATTCACCCCTCCACTTT. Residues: CASSSRGGSYNSPLHF.

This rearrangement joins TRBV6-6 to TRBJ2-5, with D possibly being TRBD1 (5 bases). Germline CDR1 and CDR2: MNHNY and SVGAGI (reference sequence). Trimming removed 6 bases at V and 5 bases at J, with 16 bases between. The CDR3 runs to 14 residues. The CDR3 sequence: CASSLTVYEETQYF. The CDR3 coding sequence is TGTGCCAGCAGCTTGACAGTATACGAGGAGACCCAGTACTTC.

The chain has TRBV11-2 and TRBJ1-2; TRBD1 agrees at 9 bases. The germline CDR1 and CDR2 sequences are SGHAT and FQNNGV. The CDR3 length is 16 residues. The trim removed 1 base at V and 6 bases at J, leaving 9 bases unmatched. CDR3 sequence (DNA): TGTGCCAGCAGCTTAGGACTCCGGGACAGGGTGGATGGCTACACCTTC. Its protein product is CASSLGLRDRVDGYTF.

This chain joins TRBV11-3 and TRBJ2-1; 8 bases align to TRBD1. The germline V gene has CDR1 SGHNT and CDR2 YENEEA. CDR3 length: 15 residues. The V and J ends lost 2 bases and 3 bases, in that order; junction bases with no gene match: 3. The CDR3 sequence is CASSLQGAGYNEQFF. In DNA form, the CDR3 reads TGTGCCAGCAGCTTACAGGGGGCGGGCTACAATGAGCAGTTCTTC.

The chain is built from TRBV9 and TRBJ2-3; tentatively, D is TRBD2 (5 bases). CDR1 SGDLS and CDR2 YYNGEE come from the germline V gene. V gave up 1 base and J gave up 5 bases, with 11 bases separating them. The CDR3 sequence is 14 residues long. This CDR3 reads CASSVRGQQDTQYF. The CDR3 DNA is TGTGCCAGCAGCGTACGAGGGCAGCAAGATACGCAGTATTTT.

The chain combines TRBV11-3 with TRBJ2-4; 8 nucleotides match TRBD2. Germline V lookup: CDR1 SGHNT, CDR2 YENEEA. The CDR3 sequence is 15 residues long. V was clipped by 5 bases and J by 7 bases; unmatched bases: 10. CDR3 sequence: CASSGRRGAGNIQYF. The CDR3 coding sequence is TGTGCCAGCAGCGGGAGGCGGGGGGCAGGGAACATTCAGTACTTC.

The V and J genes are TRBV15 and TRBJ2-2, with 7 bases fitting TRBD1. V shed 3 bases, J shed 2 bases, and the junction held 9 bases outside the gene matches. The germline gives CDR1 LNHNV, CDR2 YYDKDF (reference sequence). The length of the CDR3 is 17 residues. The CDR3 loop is CATSSRPRQGNTGELFF. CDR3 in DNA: TGTGCCACCAGCAGCCGCCCGAGACAGGGAAACACCGGGGAGCTGTTTTTT.

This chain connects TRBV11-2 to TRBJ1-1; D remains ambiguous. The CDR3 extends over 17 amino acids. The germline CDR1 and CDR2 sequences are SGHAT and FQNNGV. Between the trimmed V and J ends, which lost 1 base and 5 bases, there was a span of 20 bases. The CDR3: CASSLVEGKTWETEAFF. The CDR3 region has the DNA TGTGCCAGCAGCTTAGTGGAAGGGAAAACCTGGGAGACTGAAGCTTTCTTT.

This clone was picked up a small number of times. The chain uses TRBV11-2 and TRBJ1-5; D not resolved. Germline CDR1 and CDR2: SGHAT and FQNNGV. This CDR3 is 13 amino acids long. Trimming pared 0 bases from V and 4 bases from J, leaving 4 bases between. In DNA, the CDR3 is TGTGCCAGCAGCTTAGACCGGAATCAGCCCCAGCATTTT. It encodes CASSLDRNQPQHF. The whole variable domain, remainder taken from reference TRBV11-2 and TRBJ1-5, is EAGVAQSPRYKIIEKRQSVAFWCNPISGHATLYWYQQILGQGPKLLIQFQNNGVVDDSQLPKDRFSAERLKGVDSTLKIQPAKLEDSAVYLCASSLDRNQPQHFGDGTRLSIL.

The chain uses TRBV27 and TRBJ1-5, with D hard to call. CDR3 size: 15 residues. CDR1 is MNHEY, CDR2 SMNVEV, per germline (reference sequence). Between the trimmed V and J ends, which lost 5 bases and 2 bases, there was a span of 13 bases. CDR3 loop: CASSKYRQGNQPQHF. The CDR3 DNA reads TGTGCCAGCAGTAAGTATCGGCAGGGCAATCAGCCCCAGCATTTT.

The CDR3, as DNA: TGTGCCATCAGTGAAGGCAGGGAGGTCAATCAGCCCCAGCATTTT. This sequence encodes CAISEGREVNQPQHF. The chain has TRBV10-3 and TRBJ1-5; tentatively, D is TRBD1 (5 bases). Germline V gene data show CDR1 as ENHRY and CDR2 as SYGVKD. The V and J ends lost 3 bases and 3 bases respectively, with 12 bases between them. The CDR3 totals 15 residues.

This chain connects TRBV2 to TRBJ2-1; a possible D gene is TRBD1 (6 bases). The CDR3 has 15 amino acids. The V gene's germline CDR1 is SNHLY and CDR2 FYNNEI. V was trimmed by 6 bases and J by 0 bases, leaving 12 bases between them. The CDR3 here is CASRLQGISYNEQFF. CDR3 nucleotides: TGTGCCAGCAGGCTACAGGGAATCTCCTACAATGAGCAGTTCTTC.

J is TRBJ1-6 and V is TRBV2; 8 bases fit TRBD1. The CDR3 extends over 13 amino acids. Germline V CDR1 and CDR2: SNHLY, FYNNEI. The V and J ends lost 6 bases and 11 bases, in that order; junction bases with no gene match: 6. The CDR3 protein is CASRLDRVTPLHF. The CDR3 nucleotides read TGTGCCAGCAGACTGGACAGGGTGACACCCCTCCACTTT.

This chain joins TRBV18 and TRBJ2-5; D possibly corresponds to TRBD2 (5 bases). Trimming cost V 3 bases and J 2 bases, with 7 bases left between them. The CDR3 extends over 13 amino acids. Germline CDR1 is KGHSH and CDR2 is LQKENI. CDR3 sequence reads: CASSPGSQETQYF. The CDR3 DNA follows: TGTGCCAGCTCACCGGGGAGTCAAGAGACCCAGTACTTC.

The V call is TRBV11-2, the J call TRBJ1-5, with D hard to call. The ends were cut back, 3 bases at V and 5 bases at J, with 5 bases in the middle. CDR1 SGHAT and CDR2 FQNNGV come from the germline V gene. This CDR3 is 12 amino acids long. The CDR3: CASSLDYQPQHF. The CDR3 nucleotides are TGTGCCAGCAGCTTGGACTATCAGCCCCAGCATTTT.

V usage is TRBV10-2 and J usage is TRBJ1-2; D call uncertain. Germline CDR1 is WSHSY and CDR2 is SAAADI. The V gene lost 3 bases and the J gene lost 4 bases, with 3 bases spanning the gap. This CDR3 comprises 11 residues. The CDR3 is CASSDGYGYTF. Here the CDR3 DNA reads TGCGCCAGCAGTGATGGCTATGGCTACACCTTC.

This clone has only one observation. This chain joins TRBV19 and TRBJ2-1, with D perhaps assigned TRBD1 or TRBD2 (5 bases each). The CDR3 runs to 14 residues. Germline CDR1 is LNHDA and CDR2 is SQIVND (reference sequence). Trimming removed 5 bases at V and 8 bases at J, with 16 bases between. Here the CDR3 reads CASSVLGVVDEQFF. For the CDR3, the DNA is TGTGCCAGTAGTGTATTGGGGGTTGTTGATGAGCAGTTCTTC. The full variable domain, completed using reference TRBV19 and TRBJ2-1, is DGGITQSPKYLFRKEGQNVTLSCEQNLNHDAMYWYRQDPGQGLRLIYYSQIVNDFQKGDIAEGYSVSREKKESFPLTVTSAQKNPTAFYLCASSVLGVVDEQFFGPGTRLTVL.

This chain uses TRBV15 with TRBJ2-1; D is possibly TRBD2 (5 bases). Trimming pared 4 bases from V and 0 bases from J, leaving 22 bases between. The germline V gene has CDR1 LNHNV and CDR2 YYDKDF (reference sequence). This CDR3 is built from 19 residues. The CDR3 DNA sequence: TGTGCCACCAGCACAACCATCAGCGGAACCCACTCCTCCTACAATGAGCAGTTCTTC. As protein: CATSTTISGTHSSYNEQFF.